Below, 3 T cell receptor beta chains from the same sample are listed, as sequenced in a study of monozygotic twins with inflammatory bowel disease. TCRdb re-analyzed the 5' RACE reads; it lists each CDR3 protein once, without DNA. This table holds about 440,000 distinct CDR3 sequences. Sequencing input: blood. These receptors originate from a human donor with ulcerative colitis or Crohn's disease, or a healthy co-twin of an affected twin (not recorded which).

V and J are TRBV6-5 and TRBJ1-5. The germline V gene has CDR1 MNHEY and CDR2 SVGAGI. The CDR3 is 14 amino acids. The chain's CDR3 is CASSYTGASQPQHF.

CDR3 amino acids: CASSEFPNEKLFF. The chain couples TRBV25-1 to TRBJ1-4. In germline, CDR1 is MGHDK, CDR2 SYGVNS. The CDR3 extends over 13 amino acids.

This chain uses TRBV18 with TRBJ2-3; no DNA is available, so the TRBD2 call from TCRdb remains unchecked. Germline V CDR1 and CDR2: KGHSH, LQKENI. This CDR3 is 16 amino acids long. CDR3 residues: CASSQGGAGGTDTQYF.